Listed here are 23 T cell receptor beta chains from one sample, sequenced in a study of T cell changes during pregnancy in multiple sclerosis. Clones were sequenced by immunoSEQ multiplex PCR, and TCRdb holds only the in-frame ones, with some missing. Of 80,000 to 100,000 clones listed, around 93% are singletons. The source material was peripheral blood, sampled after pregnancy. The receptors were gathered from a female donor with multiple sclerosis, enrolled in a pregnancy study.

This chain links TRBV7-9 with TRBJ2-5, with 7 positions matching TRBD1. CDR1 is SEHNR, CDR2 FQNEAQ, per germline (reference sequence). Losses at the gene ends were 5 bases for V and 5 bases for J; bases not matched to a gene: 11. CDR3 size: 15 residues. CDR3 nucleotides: TGTGCCAGCAGCGCAGTCGCGACAGGGTTTGAGACCCAGTACTTC. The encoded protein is CASSAVATGFETQYF. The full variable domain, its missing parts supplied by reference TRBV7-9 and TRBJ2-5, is DTGVSQNPRHKITKRGQNVTFRCDPISEHNRLYWYRQTLGQGPEFLTYFQNEAQLEKSRLLSDRFSAERPKGSFSTLEIQRTEQGDSAMYLCASSAVATGFETQYFGPGTRLLVL.

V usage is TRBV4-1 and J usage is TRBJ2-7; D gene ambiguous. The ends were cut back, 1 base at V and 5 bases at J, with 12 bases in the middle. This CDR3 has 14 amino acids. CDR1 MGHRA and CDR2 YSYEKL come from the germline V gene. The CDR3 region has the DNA TGCGCCAGCAGCCAAGTCGTTTTACGGGACGAGCAGTACTTC. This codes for CASSQVVLRDEQYF.

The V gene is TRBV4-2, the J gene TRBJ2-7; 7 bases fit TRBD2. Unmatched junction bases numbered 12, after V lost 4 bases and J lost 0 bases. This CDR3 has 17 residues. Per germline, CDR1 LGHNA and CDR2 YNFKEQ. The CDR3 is CASSPHLGAGSSYEQYF. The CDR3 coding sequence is TGTGCCAGCAGCCCCCATTTAGGAGCGGGGAGCTCCTACGAGCAGTACTTC.

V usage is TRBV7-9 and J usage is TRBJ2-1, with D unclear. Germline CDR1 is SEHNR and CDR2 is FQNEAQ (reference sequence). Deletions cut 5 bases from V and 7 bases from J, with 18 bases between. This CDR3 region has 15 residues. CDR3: CASSLQNPSRNEQFF. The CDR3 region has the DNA TGTGCCAGCAGCCTTCAGAACCCGTCCAGGAATGAGCAGTTCTTC.

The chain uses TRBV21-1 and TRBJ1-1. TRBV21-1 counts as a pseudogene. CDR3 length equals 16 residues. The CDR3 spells CASSKTGGAKYTEAFF. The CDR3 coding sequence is TGTGCCAGCAGCAAAACAGGCGGGGCGAAGTACACTGAAGCTTTCTTT.

DNA of the CDR3: TGTGCCAGCAGCCCGAGGAGGGTCTGGAATGAGCAGTTCTTC. It encodes CASSPRRVWNEQFF. This sequence joins TRBV13 and TRBJ2-1; TRBD2 might be the D (6 bases). The CDR3 loop spans 14 amino acids. Trimming removed 5 bases from V and 7 bases from J, with 15 bases in between. CDR1 is PRHDT and CDR2 is FYEKMQ in the germline V gene (reference sequence).

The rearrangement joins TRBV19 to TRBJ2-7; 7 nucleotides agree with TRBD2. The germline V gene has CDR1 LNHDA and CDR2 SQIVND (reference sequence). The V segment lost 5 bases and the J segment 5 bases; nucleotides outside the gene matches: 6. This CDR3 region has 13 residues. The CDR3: CASSWGGPNEQYF. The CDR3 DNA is TGTGCCAGTAGTTGGGGGGGTCCTAACGAGCAGTACTTC.

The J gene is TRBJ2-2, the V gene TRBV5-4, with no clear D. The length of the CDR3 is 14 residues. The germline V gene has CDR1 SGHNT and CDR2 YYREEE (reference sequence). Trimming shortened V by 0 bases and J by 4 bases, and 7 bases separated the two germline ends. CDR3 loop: CASSLAYGTGELFF. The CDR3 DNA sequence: TGTGCCAGCAGCTTGGCCTACGGCACCGGGGAGCTGTTTTTT. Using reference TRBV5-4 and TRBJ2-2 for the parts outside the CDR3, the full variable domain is ETGVTQSPTHLIKTRGQQVTLRCSSQSGHNTVSWYQQALGQGPQFIFQYYREEENGRGNFPPRFSGLQFPNYSSELNVNALELDDSALYLCASSLAYGTGELFFGEGSRLTVL.

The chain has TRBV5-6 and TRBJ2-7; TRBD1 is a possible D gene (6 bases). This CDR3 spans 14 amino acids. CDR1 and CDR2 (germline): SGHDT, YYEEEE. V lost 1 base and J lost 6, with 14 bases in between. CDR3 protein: CASSLRDNFFEQYF. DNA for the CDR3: TGTGCCAGCAGCTTGCGGGACAATTTCTTCGAGCAGTACTTC. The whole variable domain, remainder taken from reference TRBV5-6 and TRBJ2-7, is DAGVTQSPTHLIKTRGQQVTLRCSPKSGHDTVSWYQQALGQGPQFIFQYYEEEERQRGNFPDRFSGHQFPNYSSELNVNALLLGDSALYLCASSLRDNFFEQYFGPGTRLTVT.

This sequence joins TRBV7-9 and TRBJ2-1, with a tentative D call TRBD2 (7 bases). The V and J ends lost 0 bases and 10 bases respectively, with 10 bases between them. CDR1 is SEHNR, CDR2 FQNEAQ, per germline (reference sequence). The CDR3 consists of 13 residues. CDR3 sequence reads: CASSLAGGQEQFF. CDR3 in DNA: TGTGCCAGCAGCTTAGCGGGGGGGCAGGAGCAGTTCTTC.

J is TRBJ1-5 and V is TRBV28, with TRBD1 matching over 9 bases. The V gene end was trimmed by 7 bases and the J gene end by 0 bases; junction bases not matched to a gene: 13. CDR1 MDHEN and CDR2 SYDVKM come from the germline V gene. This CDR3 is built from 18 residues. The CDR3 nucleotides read TGTGCCAGCACCCTACCGGGACAGGGTACCTTTAGCAATCAGCCCCAGCATTTT. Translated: CASTLPGQGTFSNQPQHF.

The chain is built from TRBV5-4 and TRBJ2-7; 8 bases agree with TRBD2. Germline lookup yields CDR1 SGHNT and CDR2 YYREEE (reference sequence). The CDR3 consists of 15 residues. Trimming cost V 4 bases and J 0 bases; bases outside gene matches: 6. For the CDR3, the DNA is TGTGCCAGCAGCAGGAGGGGGACTAGCTCCTACGAGCAGTACTTC. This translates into CASSRRGTSSYEQYF.

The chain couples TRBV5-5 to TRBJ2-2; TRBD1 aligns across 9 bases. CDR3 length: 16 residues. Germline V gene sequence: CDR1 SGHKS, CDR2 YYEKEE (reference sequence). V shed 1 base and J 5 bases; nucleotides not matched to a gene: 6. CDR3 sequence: CASSLTGGAGTGELFF. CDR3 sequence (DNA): TGTGCCAGCAGCTTGACAGGGGGCGCCGGAACCGGGGAGCTGTTTTTT.

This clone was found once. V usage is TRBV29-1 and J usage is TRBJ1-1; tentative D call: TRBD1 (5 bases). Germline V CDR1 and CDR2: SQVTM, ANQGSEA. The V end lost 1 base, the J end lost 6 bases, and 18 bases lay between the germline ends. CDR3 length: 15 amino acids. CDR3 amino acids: CSVEVGRGGDAEAFF. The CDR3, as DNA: TGCAGCGTTGAAGTAGGGAGAGGAGGGGACGCTGAAGCTTTCTTT.

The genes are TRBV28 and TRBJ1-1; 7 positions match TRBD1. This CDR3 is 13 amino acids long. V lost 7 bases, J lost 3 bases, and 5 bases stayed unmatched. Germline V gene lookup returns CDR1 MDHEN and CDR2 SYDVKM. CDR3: CASIQGDYTEAFF. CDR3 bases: TGTGCCAGCATCCAGGGGGACTACACTGAAGCTTTCTTT.

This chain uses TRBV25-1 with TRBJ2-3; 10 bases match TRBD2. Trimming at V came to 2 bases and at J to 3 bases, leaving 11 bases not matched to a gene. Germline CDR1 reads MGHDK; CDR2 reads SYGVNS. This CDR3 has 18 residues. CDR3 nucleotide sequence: TGTGCCAGCAGTGAAAGAAAAGTAGCGGGAGGAGGAACAGATACGCAGTATTTT. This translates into CASSERKVAGGGTDTQYF.

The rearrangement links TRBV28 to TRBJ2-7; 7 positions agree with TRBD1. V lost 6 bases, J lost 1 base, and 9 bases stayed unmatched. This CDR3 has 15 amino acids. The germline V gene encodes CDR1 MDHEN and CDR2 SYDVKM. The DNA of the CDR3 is TGTGCCAGCAGGAACAGGGGTCTCTTTTCCTACGAGCAGTACTTC. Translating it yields CASRNRGLFSYEQYF. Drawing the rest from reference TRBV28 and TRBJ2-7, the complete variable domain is DVKVTQSSRYLVKRTGEKVFLECVQDMDHENMFWYRQDPGLGLRLIYFSYDVKMKEKGDIPEGYSVSREKKERFSLILESASTNQTSMYLCASRNRGLFSYEQYFGPGTRLTVT.

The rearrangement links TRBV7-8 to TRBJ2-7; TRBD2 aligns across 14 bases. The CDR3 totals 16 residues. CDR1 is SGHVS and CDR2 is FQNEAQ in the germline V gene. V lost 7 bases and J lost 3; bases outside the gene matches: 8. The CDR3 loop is CASTRWGTSGSYEQYF. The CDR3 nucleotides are TGTGCCAGCACCCGTTGGGGGACTAGCGGGAGCTACGAGCAGTACTTC.

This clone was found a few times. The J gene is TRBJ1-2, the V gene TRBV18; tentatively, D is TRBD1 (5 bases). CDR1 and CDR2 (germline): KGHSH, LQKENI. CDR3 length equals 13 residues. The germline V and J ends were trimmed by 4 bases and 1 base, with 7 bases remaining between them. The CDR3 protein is CASSLQDNYGYTF. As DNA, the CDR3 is TGTGCCAGCTCACTACAGGATAACTATGGCTACACCTTC.

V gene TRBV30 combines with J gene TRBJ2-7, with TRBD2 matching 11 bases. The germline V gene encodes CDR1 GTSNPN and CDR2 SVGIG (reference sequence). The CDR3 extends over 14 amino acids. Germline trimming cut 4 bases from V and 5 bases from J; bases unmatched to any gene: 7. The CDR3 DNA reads TGTGCCTGGATGACTAGCGGGACGTCTAACGAGCAGTACTTC. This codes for CAWMTSGTSNEQYF.

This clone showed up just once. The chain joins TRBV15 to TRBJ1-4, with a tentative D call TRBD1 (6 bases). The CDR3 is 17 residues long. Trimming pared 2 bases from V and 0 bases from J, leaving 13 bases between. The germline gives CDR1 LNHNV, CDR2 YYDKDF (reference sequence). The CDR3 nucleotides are TGTGCCACCAGCAGACCAGGACAGACTGCAACTAATGAAAAACTGTTTTTT. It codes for CATSRPGQTATNEKLFF.

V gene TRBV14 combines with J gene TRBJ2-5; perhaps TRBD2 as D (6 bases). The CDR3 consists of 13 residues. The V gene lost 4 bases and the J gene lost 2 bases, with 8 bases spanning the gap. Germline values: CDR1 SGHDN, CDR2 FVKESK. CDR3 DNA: TGTGCCAGCAGCCCTCTAGCGCAAGAGACCCAGTACTTC. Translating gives CASSPLAQETQYF.

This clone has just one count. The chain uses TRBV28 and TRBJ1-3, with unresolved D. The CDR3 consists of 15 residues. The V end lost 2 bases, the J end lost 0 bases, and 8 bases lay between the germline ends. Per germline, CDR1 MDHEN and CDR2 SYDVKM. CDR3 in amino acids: CASSLEGNSGNTIYF. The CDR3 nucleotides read TGTGCCAGCAGTTTAGAGGGAAACTCTGGAAACACCATATATTTT.